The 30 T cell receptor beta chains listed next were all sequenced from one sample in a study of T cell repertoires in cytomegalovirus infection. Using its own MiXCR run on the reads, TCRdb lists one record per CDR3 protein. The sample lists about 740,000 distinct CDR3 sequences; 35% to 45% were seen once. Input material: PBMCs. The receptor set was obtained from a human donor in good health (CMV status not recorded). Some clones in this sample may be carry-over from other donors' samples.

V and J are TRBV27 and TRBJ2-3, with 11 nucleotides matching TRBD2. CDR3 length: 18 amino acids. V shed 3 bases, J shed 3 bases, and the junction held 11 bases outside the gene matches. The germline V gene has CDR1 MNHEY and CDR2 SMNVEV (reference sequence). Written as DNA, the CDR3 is TGTGCCAGCAGTTTCTCTGCCCTTAGCGGGGGGGCGACAGATACGCAGTATTTT. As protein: CASSFSALSGGATDTQYF.

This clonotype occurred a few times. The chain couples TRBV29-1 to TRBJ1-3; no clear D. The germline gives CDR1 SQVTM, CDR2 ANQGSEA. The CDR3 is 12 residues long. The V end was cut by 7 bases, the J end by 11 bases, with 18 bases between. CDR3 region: CSAEWAGGSIYF. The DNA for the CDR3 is TGCAGCGCCGAATGGGCAGGAGGATCCATATATTTT.

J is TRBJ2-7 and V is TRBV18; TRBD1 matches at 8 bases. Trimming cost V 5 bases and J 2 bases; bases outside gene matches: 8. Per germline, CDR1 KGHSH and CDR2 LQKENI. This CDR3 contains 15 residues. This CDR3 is CASSGTGTGPYEQYF. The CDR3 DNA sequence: TGTGCCAGCTCAGGCACAGGGACAGGTCCCTACGAGCAGTACTTC.

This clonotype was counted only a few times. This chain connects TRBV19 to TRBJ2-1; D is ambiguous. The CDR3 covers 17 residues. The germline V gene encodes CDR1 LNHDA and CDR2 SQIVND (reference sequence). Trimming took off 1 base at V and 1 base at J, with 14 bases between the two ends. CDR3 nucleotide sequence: TGTGCCAGTAGTATAGTGTCGCGTTTTAAGTCCTACAATGAGCAGTTCTTC. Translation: CASSIVSRFKSYNEQFF.

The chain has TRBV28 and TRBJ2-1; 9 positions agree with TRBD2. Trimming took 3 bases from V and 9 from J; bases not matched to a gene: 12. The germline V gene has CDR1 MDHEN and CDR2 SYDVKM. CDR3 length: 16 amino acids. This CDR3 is CASSFARSGRSSEQFF. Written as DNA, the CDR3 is TGTGCCAGCAGTTTCGCCAGAAGCGGGAGGTCGAGTGAGCAGTTCTTC.

This CDR3 reads CASSFVGDSRDYGYTF. The CDR3 nucleotides are TGTGCCAGCAGCTTTGTTGGGGACTCCAGGGACTATGGCTACACCTTC. The chain is built from TRBV5-6 and TRBJ1-2; TRBD1 might be the D (5 bases). The CDR3 runs 16 residues. Germline assignment: CDR1 SGHDT and CDR2 YYEEEE. V dropped 2 bases and J dropped 3 bases, with 17 bases sitting between them.

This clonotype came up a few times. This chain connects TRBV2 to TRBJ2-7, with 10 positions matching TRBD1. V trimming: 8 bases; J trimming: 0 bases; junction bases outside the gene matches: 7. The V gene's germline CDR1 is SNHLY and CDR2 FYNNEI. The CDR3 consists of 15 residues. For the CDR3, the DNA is TGTGCCAGCGGACAGGGGGAGTGGAGCTCCTACGAGCAGTACTTC. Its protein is CASGQGEWSSYEQYF. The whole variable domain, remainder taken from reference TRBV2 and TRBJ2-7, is EPEVTQTPSHQVTQMGQEVILRCVPISNHLYFYWYRQILGQKVEFLVSFYNNEISEKSEIFDDQFSVERPDGSNFTLKIRSTKLEDSAMYFCASGQGEWSSYEQYFGPGTRLTVT.

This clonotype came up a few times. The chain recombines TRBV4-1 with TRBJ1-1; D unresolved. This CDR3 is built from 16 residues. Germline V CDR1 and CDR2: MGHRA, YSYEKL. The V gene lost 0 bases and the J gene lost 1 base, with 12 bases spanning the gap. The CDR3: CASSQEFPVRNTEAFF. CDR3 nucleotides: TGCGCCAGCAGCCAAGAATTCCCAGTGAGGAACACTGAAGCTTTCTTT.

The CDR3 nucleotides are TGTGCCAGCAGCTGGAGACAGAGCACAGATACGCAGTATTTT. This translates into CASSWRQSTDTQYF. This chain uses TRBV5-4 with TRBJ2-3, with a weak D call TRBD1 (5 bases). Between the trimmed V and J ends, which lost 3 bases and 0 bases, there was a span of 8 bases. The V gene's germline CDR1 is SGHNT and CDR2 YYREEE (reference sequence). This CDR3 comprises 14 residues.

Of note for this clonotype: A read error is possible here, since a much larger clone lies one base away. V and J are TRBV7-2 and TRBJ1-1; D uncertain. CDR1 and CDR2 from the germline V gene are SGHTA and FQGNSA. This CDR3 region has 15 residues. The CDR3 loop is CASSLAMARNTEALF. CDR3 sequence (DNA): TGTGCCAGCAGCTTAGCGATGGCAAGGAACACTGAAGCTTTATTT.

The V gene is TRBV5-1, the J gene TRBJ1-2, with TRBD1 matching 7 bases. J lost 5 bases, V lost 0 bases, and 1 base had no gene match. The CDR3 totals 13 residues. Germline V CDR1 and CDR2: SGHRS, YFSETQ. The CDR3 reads CASSLEGQYGYTF. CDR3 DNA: TGCGCCAGCAGCTTGGAGGGACAGTATGGCTACACCTTC.

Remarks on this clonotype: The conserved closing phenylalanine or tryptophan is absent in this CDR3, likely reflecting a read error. In DNA form, the CDR3 reads TGTGCCAGCAGCTCTAGACCCGACAGGGGTGCTAACTATGGCTACACCTTA. Translation gives CASSSRPDRGANYGYTL. The V call is TRBV7-8, the J call TRBJ1-2; 8 bases match TRBD1. V lost 4 bases, J lost 0 bases, and 10 bases stayed unmatched. Per the germline V gene, CDR1 is SGHVS and CDR2 is FQNEAQ. The CDR3 sequence is 17 residues long.

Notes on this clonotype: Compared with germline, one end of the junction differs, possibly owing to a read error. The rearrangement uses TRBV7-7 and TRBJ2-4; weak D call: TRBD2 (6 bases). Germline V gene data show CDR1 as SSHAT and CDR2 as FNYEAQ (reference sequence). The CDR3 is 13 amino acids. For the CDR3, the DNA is TGTGCTAGCAGCCCCGACCGGGGGAACAGTCAGTACTTC. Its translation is CASSPDRGNSQYF.

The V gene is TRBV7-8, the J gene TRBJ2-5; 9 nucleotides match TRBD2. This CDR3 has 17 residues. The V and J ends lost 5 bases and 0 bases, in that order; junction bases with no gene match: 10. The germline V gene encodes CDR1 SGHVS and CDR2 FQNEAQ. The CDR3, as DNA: TGTGCCAGCAGCGACCAGTACAGCGGGGGGTACCAAGAGACCCAGTACTTC. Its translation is CASSDQYSGGYQETQYF.

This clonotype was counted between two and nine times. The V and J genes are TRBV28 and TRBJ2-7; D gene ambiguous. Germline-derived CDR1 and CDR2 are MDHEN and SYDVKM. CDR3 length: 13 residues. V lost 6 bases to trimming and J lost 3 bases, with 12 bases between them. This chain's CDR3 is CASRDQKDYEQYF. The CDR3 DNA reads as TGTGCCAGCAGGGACCAGAAGGACTACGAGCAGTACTTC.

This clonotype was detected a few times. CDR3 amino acids: CASSTIQIFRQGASNQPQHF. The CDR3 DNA reads TGTGCCAGCAGCACAATTCAAATATTCAGACAGGGGGCCAGCAATCAGCCCCAGCATTTT. The chain uses TRBV7-8 and TRBJ1-5, with 10 bases fitting TRBD1. The CDR3 is made up of 20 amino acids. Unmatched junction bases numbered 17, after V lost 5 bases and J lost 1 base. Germline lookup yields CDR1 SGHVS and CDR2 FQNEAQ.

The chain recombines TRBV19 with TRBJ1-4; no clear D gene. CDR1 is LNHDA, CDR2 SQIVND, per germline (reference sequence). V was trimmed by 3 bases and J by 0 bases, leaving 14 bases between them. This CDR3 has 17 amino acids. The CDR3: CASSIYGMASTNEKLFF. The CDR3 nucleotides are TGTGCCAGTAGTATCTATGGCATGGCGTCAACTAATGAAAAACTGTTTTTT.

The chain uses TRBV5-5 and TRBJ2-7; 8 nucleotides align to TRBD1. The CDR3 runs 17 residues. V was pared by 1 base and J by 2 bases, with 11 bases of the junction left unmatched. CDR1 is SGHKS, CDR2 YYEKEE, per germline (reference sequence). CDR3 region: CASSLPGTGLNTYEQYF. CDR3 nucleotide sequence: TGTGCCAGCAGCTTGCCCGGGACAGGACTGAACACCTACGAGCAGTACTTC.

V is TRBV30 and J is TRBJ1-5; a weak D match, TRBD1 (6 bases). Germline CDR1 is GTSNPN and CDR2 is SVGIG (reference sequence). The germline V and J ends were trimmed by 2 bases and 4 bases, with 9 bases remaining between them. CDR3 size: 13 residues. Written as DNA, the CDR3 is TGTGCCTGGAGTCAAGGGGGAAATCAGCCCCAGCATTTT. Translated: CAWSQGGNQPQHF.

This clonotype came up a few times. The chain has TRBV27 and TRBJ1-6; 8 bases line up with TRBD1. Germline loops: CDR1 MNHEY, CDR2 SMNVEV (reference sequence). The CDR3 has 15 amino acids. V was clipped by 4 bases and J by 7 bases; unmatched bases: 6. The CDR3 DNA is TGTGCCAGCAGTTGGGACAGGATTGGAAATTCACCCCTCCACTTT. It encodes CASSWDRIGNSPLHF.

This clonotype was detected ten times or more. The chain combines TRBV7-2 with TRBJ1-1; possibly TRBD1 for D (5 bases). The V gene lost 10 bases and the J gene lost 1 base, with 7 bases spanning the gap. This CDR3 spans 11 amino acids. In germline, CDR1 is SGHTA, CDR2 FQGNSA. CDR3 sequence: CAIQGNTEAFF. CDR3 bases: TGTGCCATCCAGGGGAACACTGAAGCTTTCTTT.

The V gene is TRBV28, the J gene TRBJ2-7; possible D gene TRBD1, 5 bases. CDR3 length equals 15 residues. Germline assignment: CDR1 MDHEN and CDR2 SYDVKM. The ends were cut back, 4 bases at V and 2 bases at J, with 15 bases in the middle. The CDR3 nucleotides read TGTGCCAGCAGTTCCCTGATGACAGTTACCTACGAGCAGTACTTC. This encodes CASSSLMTVTYEQYF.

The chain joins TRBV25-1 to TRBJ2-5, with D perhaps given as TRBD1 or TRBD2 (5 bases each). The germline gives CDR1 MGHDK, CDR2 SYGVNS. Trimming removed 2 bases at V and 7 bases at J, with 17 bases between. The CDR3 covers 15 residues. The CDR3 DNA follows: TGTGCCAGCAGTGAAGCGGGCAGGGCGGCGATGACCCAGTACTTC. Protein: CASSEAGRAAMTQYF. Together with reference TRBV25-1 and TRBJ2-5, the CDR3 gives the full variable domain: EADIYQTPRYLVIGTGKKITLECSQTMGHDKMYWYQQDPGMELHLIHYSYGVNSTEKGDLSSESTVSRIRTEHFPLTLESARPSHTSQYLCASSEAGRAAMTQYFGPGTRLLVL.

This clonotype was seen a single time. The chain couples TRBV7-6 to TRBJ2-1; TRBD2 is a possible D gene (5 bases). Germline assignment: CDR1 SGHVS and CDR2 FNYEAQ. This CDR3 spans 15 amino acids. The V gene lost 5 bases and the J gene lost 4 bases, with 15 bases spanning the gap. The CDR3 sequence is CASSPRGVKYNEQFF. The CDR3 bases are TGTGCCAGCAGCCCCCGGGGTGTTAAGTACAATGAGCAGTTCTTC.

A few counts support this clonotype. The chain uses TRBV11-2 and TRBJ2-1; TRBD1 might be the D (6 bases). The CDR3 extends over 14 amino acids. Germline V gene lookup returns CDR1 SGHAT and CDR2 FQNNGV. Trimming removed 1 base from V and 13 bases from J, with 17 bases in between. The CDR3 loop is CASSLVQGPVGQFF. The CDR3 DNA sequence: TGTGCCAGCAGCTTAGTCCAGGGGCCCGTCGGACAGTTCTTC.

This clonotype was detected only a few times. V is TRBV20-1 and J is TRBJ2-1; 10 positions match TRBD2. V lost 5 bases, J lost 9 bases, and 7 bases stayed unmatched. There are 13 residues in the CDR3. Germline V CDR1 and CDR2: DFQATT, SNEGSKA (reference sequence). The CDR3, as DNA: TGCAGTGCTCTTAGCGGGAGGCTGGGTGAGCAGTTCTTC. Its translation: CSALSGRLGEQFF.

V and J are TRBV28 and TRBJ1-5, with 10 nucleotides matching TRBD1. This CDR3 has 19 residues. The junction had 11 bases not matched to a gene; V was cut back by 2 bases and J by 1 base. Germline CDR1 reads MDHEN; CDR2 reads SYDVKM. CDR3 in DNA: TGTGCCAGCAGTTTACCTGAGGGACAGGGGACGTTCAGCAATCAGCCCCAGCATTTT. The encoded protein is CASSLPEGQGTFSNQPQHF. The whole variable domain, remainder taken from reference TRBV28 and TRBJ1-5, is DVKVTQSSRYLVKRTGEKVFLECVQDMDHENMFWYRQDPGLGLRLIYFSYDVKMKEKGDIPEGYSVSREKKERFSLILESASTNQTSMYLCASSLPEGQGTFSNQPQHFGDGTRLSIL.

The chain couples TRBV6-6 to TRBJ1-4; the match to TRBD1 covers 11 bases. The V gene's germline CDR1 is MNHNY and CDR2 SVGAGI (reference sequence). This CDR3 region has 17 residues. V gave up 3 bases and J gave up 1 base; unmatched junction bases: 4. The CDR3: CASSYGTGGGTNEKLFF. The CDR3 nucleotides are TGTGCCAGCAGTTATGGGACAGGGGGGGGAACTAATGAAAAACTGTTTTTT.

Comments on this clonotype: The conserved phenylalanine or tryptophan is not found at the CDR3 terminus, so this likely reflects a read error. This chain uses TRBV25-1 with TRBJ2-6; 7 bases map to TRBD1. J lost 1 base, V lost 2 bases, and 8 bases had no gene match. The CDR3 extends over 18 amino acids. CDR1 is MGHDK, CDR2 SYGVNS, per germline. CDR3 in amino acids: CASSEGQEDQSGANVLTL. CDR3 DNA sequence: TGTGCCAGCAGTGAAGGACAGGAAGACCAATCTGGGGCCAACGTCCTGACTTTA.

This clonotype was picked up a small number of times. This CDR3 reads CASSYDTSNTGELFF. The CDR3, as DNA: TGTGCCAGCAGTTACGACACCTCGAACACCGGGGAGCTGTTTTTT. This chain connects TRBV6-5 to TRBJ2-2; D gene unclear. The V gene lost 2 bases and the J gene lost 0 bases, with 7 bases spanning the gap. The CDR3 runs 15 residues. Looked up from germline, CDR1 is MNHEY and CDR2 is SVGAGI.